This is a list of T cell receptor beta chains from one sample in a study of T cells in Graves' hyperthyroidism and ophthalmopathy. TCRdb re-derived calls from the multiplex PCR reads in MiXCR, one entry per CDR3 protein. The data contain 300,000 to 450,000 distinct CDR3 sequences, about 15% of them singletons. Source material: blood. The receptor source for this set is a woman between 55 and 75 years old with Graves' hyperthyroidism. The CDR3 runs from the conserved cysteine through the conserved F or W. Fields, in order: J gene, clone size, CDR3 length, V gene, CDR3 protein. Clone size is shown for a subset of rows, as once, few, many or a class of expanded clone.

TRBJ2-2,NA,18,TRBV6-1,CASSPGLAGVPNTGELFF
TRBJ2-7,few,16,TRBV7-2,CASSPTLAGVHYEQYF
TRBJ1-5,NA,17,TRBV15,CATSRAGGHDSNQPQHF
TRBJ2-7,once,13,TRBV30,CAWAGTGNYEQYF
TRBJ2-1,many,15,TRBV7-3,CASSEGTSGDNEQFF
TRBJ2-1,many,12,TRBV18,CASGRGDNEQFF
TRBJ2-7,many,18,TRBV28,CASSLMGTGGIGAYEQYF
TRBJ2-7,many,16,TRBV12-3/TRBV12-4,CASSFWEASWTYEQYF
TRBJ2-4,few,14,TRBV6-1,CASSATGTKNIQYF
TRBJ1-1,NA,16,TRBV28,CASSFSPTAMNTEAFF
TRBJ2-2,few,12,TRBV6-1,CASTPGAGELFF
TRBJ2-3,NA,14,TRBV12-3/TRBV12-4,CASSSRLAGDTQYF
TRBJ2-7,few,14,TRBV6-1,CASSDGPASYEQYF
TRBJ2-5,many,13,TRBV2,CASSSRAGGTQYF
TRBJ2-7,once,16,TRBV11-2,CASSPRTGGPSYEQYF
TRBJ2-7,NA,13,TRBV11-3,CASKLAVSYEQYF
TRBJ2-5,many,16,TRBV20-1,CSARDQDGGRGETQYF
TRBJ2-7,NA,14,TRBV7-2,CATTSGGWDYEQYF
TRBJ2-3,many,17,TRBV2,CASSRGLAVVGTDTQYF
TRBJ2-7,NA,14,TRBV2,CASTRDRGRYEQYF
TRBJ2-3,NA,15,TRBV19,CASSIDWTSTDTQYF
TRBJ2-7,many,13,TRBV9,CASSVVGGNEQYF
TRBJ2-7,many,15,TRBV11-2,CASSLAPGILTEQYF
TRBJ2-5,many,13,TRBV27,CASSQGWGETQYF
TRBJ2-7,many,13,TRBV29-1,CSVEKTGGDEQYF
TRBJ2-1,many,12,TRBV30,CALGPSYNEQFF
TRBJ1-1,NA,15,TRBV25-1,CASRNRDSMNTEAFF
TRBJ2-2,NA,13,TRBV6-1,CASRPLVTGELFF
TRBJ2-3,NA,14,TRBV20-1,CSAQGLAGEDTQYF
TRBJ1-4,many,14,TRBV18,CASSPQGTNEKLFF
TRBJ2-1,many,14,TRBV29-1,CSVTGTREGNEQFF
TRBJ2-7,NA,12,TRBV25-1,CASTNSGYEQYF
TRBJ2-7,NA,13,TRBV5-1,CASRTGTAYEQYF
TRBJ1-5,many,14,TRBV2,CASSSWGVGQPQHF
TRBJ2-1,NA,15,TRBV27,CATKERLATYNEQFF
TRBJ2-5,NA,14,TRBV24-1,CATSDSERLMTQYF
TRBJ2-7,many,15,TRBV11-2,CASSTHSPRSYEQYF
TRBJ2-1,many,15,TRBV24-1,CATSEPGPEADEQFF
TRBJ1-1,many,15,TRBV7-9,CASSIPDPRGLQAFF
TRBJ1-2,NA,14,TRBV19,CASSVSSLIYGYTF
TRBJ2-2,few,19,TRBV19,CASSPGGTGYSWGTGELFF
TRBJ2-6,NA,15,TRBV5-1,CASSFRRPGANVLTF
TRBJ2-1,many,13,TRBV11-2,CASSLVGGNEQFF
TRBJ1-2,many,11,TRBV24-1,CATSDFGGYTF
TRBJ1-6,NA,14,TRBV11-1,CASSYGAGVSPLHF
TRBJ2-7,many,14,TRBV2,CASRTPGGSYEQYF
TRBJ1-1,many,14,TRBV19,CASSMQGSGTEAFF
TRBJ1-5,many,12,TRBV2,CASSAANQPQHF
TRBJ1-5,many,13,TRBV30,CAWSVQSGQPQHF